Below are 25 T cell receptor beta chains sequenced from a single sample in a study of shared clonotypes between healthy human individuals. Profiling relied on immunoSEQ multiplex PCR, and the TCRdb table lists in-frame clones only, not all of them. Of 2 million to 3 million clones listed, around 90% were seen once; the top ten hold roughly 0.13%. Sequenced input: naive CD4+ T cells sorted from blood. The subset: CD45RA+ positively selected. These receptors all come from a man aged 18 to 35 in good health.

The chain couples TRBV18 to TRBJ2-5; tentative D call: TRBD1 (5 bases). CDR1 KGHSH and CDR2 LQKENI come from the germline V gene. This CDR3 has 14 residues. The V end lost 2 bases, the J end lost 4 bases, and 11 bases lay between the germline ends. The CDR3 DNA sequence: TGTGCCAGCTCACCAATCGTAGGGGTAGAGACCCAGTACTTC. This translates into CASSPIVGVETQYF.

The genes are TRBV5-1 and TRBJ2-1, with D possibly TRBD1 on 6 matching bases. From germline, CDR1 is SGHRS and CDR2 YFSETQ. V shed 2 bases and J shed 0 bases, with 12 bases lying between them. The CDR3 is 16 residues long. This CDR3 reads CASSFGGQSSYNEQFF. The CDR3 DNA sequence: TGCGCCAGCAGCTTTGGGGGCCAAAGCTCCTACAATGAGCAGTTCTTC.

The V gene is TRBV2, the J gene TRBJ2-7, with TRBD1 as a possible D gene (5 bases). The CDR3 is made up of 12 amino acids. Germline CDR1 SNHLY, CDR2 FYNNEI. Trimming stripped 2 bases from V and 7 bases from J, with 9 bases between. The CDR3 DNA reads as TGTGCCAGCAGTGAAAGGGGTGAAGAGCAGTACTTC. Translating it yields CASSERGEEQYF.

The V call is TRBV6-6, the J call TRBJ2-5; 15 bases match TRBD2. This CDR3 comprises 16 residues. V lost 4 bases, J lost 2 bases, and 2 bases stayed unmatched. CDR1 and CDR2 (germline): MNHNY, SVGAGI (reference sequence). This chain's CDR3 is CASSFGTSGRQETQYF. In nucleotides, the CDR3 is TGTGCCAGCAGTTTTGGGACTAGCGGGAGGCAAGAGACCCAGTACTTC.

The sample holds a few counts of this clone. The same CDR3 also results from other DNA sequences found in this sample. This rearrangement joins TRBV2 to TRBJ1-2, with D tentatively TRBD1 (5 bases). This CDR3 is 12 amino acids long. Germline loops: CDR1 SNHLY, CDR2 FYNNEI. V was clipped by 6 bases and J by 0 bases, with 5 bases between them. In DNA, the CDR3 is TGTGCCAGCAGGACAGCTAACTATGGCTACACCTTC. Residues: CASRTANYGYTF.

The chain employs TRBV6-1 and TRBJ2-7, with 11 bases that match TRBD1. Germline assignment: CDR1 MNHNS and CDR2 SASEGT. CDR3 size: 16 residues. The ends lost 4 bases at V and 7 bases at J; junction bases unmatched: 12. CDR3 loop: CASSATRLGQGVEQYF. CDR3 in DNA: TGTGCCAGCAGTGCCACGCGTCTGGGACAGGGGGTAGAGCAGTACTTC.

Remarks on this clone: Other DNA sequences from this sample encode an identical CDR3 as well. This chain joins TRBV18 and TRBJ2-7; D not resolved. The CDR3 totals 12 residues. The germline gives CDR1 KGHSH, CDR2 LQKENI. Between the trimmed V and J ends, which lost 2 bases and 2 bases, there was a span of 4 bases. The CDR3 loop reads CASSPTPYEQYF. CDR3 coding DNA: TGTGCCAGCTCACCAACGCCCTACGAGCAGTACTTC.

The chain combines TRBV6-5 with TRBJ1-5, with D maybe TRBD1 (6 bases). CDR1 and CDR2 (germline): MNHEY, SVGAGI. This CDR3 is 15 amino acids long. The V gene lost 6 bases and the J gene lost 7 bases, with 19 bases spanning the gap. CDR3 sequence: CASSPTQSGAQPQHF. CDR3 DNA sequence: TGTGCCAGCAGCCCCACCCAATCAGGGGCGCAGCCCCAGCATTTT.

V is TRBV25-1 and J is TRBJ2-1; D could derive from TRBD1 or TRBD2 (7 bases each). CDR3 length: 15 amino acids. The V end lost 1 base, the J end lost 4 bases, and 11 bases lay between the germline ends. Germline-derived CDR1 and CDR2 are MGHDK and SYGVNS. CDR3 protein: CASSESQGGYNEQFF. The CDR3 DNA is TGTGCCAGCAGTGAATCCCAGGGGGGGTACAATGAGCAGTTCTTC.

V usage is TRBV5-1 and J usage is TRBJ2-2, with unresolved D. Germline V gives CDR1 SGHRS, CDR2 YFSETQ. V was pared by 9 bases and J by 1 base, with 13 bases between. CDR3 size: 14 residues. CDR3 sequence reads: CATGSGGNTGELFF. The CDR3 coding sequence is TGCGCCACCGGGTCAGGCGGGAACACCGGGGAGCTGTTTTTT. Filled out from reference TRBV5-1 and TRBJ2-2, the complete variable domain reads KAGVTQTPRYLIKTRGQQVTLSCSPISGHRSVSWYQQTPGQGLQFLFEYFSETQRNKGNFPGRFSGRQFSNSRSEMNVSTLELGDSALYLCATGSGGNTGELFFGEGSRLTVL.

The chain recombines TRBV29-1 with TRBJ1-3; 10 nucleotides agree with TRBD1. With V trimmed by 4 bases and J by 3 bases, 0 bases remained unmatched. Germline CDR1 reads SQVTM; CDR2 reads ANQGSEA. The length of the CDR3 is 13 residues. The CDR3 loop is CSVGTGGGNTIYF. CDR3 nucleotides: TGCAGCGTTGGGACAGGGGGTGGAAACACCATATATTTT.

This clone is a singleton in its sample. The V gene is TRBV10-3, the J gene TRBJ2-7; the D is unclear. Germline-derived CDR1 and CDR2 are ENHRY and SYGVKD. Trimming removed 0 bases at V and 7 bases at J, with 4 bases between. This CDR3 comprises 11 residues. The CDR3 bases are TGTGCCATCAGTGAGTCGACAGAGCAGTACTTC. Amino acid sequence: CAISESTEQYF.

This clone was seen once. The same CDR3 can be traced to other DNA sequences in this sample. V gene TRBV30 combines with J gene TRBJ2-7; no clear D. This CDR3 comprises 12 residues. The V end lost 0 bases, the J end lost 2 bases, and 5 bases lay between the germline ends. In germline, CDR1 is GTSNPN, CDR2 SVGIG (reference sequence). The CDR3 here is CAWSVRAYEQYF. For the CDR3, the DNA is TGTGCCTGGAGTGTAAGGGCCTACGAGCAGTACTTC.

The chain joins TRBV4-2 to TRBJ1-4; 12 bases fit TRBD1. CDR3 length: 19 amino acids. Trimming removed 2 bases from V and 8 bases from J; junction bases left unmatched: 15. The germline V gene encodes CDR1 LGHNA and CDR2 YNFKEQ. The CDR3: CASSQPGQGAPGRTEKLFF. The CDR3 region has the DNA TGTGCCAGCAGCCAACCGGGACAGGGGGCACCGGGCCGAACGGAAAAACTGTTTTTT.

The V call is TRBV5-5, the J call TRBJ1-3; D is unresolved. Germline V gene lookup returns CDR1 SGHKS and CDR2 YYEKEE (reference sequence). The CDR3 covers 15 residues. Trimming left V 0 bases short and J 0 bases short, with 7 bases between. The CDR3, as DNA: TGTGCCAGCAGCTTGGCCGGAGGCTCTGGAAACACCATATATTTT. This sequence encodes CASSLAGGSGNTIYF.

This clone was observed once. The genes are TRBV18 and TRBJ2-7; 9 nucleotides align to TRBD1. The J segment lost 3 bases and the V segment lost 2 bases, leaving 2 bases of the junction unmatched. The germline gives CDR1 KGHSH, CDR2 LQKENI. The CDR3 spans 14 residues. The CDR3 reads CASSPGGQGYEQYF. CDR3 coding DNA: TGTGCCAGCTCACCAGGGGGACAGGGCTACGAGCAGTACTTC. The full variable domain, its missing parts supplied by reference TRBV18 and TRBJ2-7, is NAGVMQNPRHLVRRRGQEARLRCSPMKGHSHVYWYRQLPEEGLKFMVYLQKENIIDESGMPKERFSAEFPKEGPSILRIQQVVRGDSAAYFCASSPGGQGYEQYFGPGTRLTVT.

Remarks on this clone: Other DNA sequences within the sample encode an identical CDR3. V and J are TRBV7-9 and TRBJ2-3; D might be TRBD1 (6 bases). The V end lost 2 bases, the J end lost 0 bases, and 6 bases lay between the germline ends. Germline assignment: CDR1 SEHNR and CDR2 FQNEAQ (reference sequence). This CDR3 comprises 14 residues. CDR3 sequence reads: CASSLTGSTDTQYF. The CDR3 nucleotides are TGTGCCAGCAGCTTAACAGGGAGCACAGATACGCAGTATTTT. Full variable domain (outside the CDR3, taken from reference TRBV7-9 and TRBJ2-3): DTGVSQNPRHKITKRGQNVTFRCDPISEHNRLYWYRQTLGQGPEFLTYFQNEAQLEKSRLLSDRFSAERPKGSFSTLEIQRTEQGDSAMYLCASSLTGSTDTQYFGPGTRLTVL.

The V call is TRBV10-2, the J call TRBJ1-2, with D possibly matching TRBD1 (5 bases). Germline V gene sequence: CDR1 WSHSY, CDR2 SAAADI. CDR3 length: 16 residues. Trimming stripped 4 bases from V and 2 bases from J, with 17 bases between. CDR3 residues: CASSGGPLIFNYGYTF. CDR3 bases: TGCGCCAGCAGTGGGGGCCCCTTGATATTCAACTATGGCTACACCTTC.

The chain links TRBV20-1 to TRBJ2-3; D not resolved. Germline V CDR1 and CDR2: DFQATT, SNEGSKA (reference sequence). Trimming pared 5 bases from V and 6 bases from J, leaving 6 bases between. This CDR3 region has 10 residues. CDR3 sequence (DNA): TGCAGTGCTGTCCGGGATACGCAGTATTTT. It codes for CSAVRDTQYF.

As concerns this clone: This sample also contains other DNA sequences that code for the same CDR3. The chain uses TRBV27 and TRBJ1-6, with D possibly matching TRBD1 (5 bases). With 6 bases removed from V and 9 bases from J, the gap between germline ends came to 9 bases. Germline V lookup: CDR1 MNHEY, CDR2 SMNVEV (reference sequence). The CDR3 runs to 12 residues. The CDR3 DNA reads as TGTGCCAGCAGCCTTGGGGGTTCACCCCTCCACTTT. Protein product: CASSLGGSPLHF.

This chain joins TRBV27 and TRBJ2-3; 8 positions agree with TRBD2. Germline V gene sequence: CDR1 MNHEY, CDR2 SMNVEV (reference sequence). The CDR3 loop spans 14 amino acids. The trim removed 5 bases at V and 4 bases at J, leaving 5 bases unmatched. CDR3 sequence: CASSPSGGPDTQYF. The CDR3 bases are TGTGCCAGCAGTCCATCGGGGGGGCCAGATACGCAGTATTTT.

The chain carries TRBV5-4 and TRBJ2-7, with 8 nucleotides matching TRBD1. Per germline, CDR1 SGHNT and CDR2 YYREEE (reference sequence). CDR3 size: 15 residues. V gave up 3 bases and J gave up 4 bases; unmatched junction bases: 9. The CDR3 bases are TGTGCCAGCAGCTCTCCCCGGGACAGGCCTTACGAGCAGTACTTC. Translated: CASSSPRDRPYEQYF.

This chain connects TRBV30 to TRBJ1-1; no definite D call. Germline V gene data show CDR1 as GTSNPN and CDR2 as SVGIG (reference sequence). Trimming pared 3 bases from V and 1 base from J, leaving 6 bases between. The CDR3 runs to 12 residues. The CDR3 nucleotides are TGTGCCTGGAGCGAGAGGAACACTGAAGCTTTCTTT. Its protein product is CAWSERNTEAFF.

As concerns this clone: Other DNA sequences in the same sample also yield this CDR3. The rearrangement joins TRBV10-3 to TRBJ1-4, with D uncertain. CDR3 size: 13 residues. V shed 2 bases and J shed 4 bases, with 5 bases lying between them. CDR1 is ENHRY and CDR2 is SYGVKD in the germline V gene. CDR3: CAISESNNEKLFF. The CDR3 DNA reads TGTGCCATCAGTGAGAGCAATAATGAAAAACTGTTTTTT.

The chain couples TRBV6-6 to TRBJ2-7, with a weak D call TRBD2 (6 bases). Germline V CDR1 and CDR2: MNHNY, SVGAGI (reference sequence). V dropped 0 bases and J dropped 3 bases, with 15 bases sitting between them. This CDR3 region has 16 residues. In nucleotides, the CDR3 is TGTGCCAGCAGTTACTCGCCAGGGAGGCAGAACTACGAGCAGTACTTC. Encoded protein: CASSYSPGRQNYEQYF.